The next 9 T cell receptor beta chains were all read from a single sample in a study of CD8 T cells in Susac syndrome. The RNA input was about 0.5 to 1 ug, and it was reverse transcribed with random hexamers. TCRdb re-called the immunoSEQ multiplex PCR reads through MiXCR, storing one row per CDR3 protein. In the table there are over 70,000 distinct CDR3 sequences, roughly 96% of which are singletons. Source material: CD8+ T cells from PBMCs. The source is a human donor with Susac syndrome.

The CDR3 DNA is TGCAGCGTTGAAGATCAGGGAGCAGATACGCAGTATTTT. This encodes CSVEDQGADTQYF. The chain combines TRBV29-1 with TRBJ2-3, with D perhaps being TRBD1 or TRBD2 (5 bases each). The germline V gene has CDR1 SQVTM and CDR2 ANQGSEA. CDR3 length equals 13 residues. Deletions cut 0 bases from V and 4 bases from J, with 8 bases between.

The V call is TRBV27, the J call TRBJ2-5, with 7 bases fitting TRBD1. CDR3 size: 14 residues. V shed 5 bases, J shed 5 bases, and the junction held 8 bases outside the gene matches. From germline, CDR1 is MNHEY and CDR2 SMNVEV (reference sequence). Written as DNA, the CDR3 is TGTGCCAGCAGTAAAGGGGGCGCGTCGGAGACCCAGTACTTC. Translating gives CASSKGGASETQYF.

J is TRBJ2-1 and V is TRBV28; D perhaps matches TRBD2 (5 bases). The length of the CDR3 is 14 residues. V was pared by 3 bases and J by 5 bases, with 11 bases between. Per the germline V gene, CDR1 is MDHEN and CDR2 is SYDVKM. This CDR3 reads CASSLKGANNEQFF. The CDR3 DNA reads TGTGCCAGCAGTTTGAAGGGAGCCAACAATGAGCAGTTCTTC.

The rearrangement joins TRBV15 to TRBJ2-3; 8 nucleotides align to TRBD1. The CDR3 runs to 15 residues. After removal of 6 bases from V and 2 bases from J, the junction contained 7 bases not matched to a gene. CDR1 LNHNV and CDR2 YYDKDF come from the germline V gene (reference sequence). The CDR3 sequence: CATSTRDRYTDTQYF. The CDR3 DNA is TGTGCCACCAGTACCCGGGACAGGTACACAGATACGCAGTATTTT.

The V and J genes are TRBV30 and TRBJ2-1, with D possibly being TRBD2 (5 bases). Per germline, CDR1 GTSNPN and CDR2 SVGIG (reference sequence). Trimming cost V 0 bases and J 6 bases, with 21 bases left between them. The CDR3 sequence is 17 residues long. The CDR3 sequence: CAWSVLASRGFFNEQFF. In nucleotides, the CDR3 is TGTGCCTGGAGTGTACTGGCTAGCAGAGGATTCTTCAATGAGCAGTTCTTC.

This chain joins TRBV18 and TRBJ2-3, with 7 positions matching TRBD2. The CDR3 contains 15 residues. The junction had 4 bases not matched to a gene; V was cut back by 1 base and J by 3 bases. The germline V gene encodes CDR1 KGHSH and CDR2 LQKENI. CDR3 residues: CASSPRLADTDTQYF. The CDR3 DNA sequence: TGTGCCAGCTCACCACGGCTAGCGGATACAGATACGCAGTATTTT.

The V gene is TRBV19, the J gene TRBJ2-5, with TRBD1 identical over 8 bases. Germline-derived CDR1 and CDR2 are LNHDA and SQIVND (reference sequence). This CDR3 has 15 amino acids. V lost 3 bases to trimming and J lost 1 base; unmatched junction nucleotides: 4. The CDR3 region has the DNA TGTGCCAGTAGTATCGAGGACAGGGTCCAAGAGACCCAGTACTTC. It is translated as CASSIEDRVQETQYF.

The chain uses TRBV7-8 and TRBJ1-5, with D possibly TRBD1 on 5 matching bases. Germline V CDR1 and CDR2: SGHVS, FQNEAQ. Trimming stripped 5 bases from V and 6 bases from J, with 14 bases between. The CDR3 has 14 residues. CDR3 nucleotide sequence: TGTGCCAGCAGCCCTCACCGCGGGGGTCAGCCCCAGCATTTT. It yields the protein CASSPHRGGQPQHF.

The gene calls are TRBV20-1 and TRBJ2-7, with a possible D match to TRBD2 (6 bases). V was trimmed by 0 bases and J by 3 bases, leaving 18 bases between them. This CDR3 region has 16 residues. In germline, CDR1 is DFQATT, CDR2 SNEGSKA (reference sequence). In DNA, the CDR3 is TGCAGTGCTAGAGATTCCCGGGGGAATGTGGGCTACGAGCAGTACTTC. As protein: CSARDSRGNVGYEQYF.